The 13 T cell receptor beta chains presented below share a single source sample, sequenced in a study of shared clonotypes between healthy human individuals. The naive CD8 subset, CD45RO-negative cells positively selected for CCR7, excluded terminally differentiated effector memory CD45RA+ cells. The data were produced by immunoSEQ multiplex PCR, yet TCRdb's version contains in-frame clones alone and is incomplete. The table records 750,000 to 1,000,000 clones, nearly 95% of them present only once. The sample taken for sequencing was naive CD8+ T cells sorted from blood. These receptors were obtained from a young man in good health.

This chain connects TRBV29-1 to TRBJ1-1, with D uncertain. Between the trimmed V and J ends, which lost 0 bases and 4 bases, there was a span of 24 bases. This CDR3 contains 18 residues. Germline CDR1 SQVTM, CDR2 ANQGSEA. The chain's CDR3 is CSVEDLFSDRSRPTEAFF. The CDR3 DNA sequence: TGCAGCGTTGAAGATCTTTTCTCAGACCGATCGCGTCCCACTGAAGCTTTCTTT.

The chain carries TRBV5-1 and TRBJ1-3; D may be TRBD1 (6 bases). The CDR3 has 17 amino acids. The germline V and J ends were trimmed by 1 base and 2 bases, with 16 bases remaining between them. Germline V gene data show CDR1 as SGHRS and CDR2 as YFSETQ. CDR3 in amino acids: CASSLKTGQTPGNTIYF. CDR3 nucleotides: TGCGCCAGCAGCTTGAAGACAGGCCAGACTCCTGGAAACACCATATATTTT.

The J gene is TRBJ1-4, the V gene TRBV10-3; TRBD1 matches 8 bases. J lost 3 bases, V lost 0 bases, and 6 bases had no gene match. This CDR3 region has 17 residues. Germline V gene sequence: CDR1 ENHRY, CDR2 SYGVKD. CDR3 sequence reads: CAISESRGQGANEKLFF. In nucleotides, the CDR3 is TGTGCCATCAGTGAGTCGAGAGGACAGGGAGCTAATGAAAAACTGTTTTTT.

The J gene is TRBJ2-5, the V gene TRBV7-9, with D perhaps matching TRBD1 or TRBD2 (6 bases each). Between the trimmed V and J ends, which lost 4 bases and 2 bases, there was a span of 14 bases. This CDR3 spans 15 amino acids. CDR1 SEHNR and CDR2 FQNEAQ come from the germline V gene (reference sequence). CDR3 sequence reads: CASSSLTGAQETQYF. CDR3 nucleotides: TGTGCCAGCAGCTCCCTGACGGGGGCTCAAGAGACCCAGTACTTC.

The chain combines TRBV19 with TRBJ1-5, with TRBD1 as a possible D gene (6 bases). Germline assignment: CDR1 LNHDA and CDR2 SQIVND (reference sequence). Trimming removed 4 bases at V and 5 bases at J, with 15 bases between. The CDR3 spans 15 residues. CDR3 coding DNA: TGTGCCAGTAGTACCGCAGACAGGCCTGATCAGCCCCAGCATTTT. Encoded protein: CASSTADRPDQPQHF.

This chain uses TRBV28 with TRBJ2-1, with 8 bases identical to TRBD2. This CDR3 is built from 13 residues. Looked up from germline, CDR1 is MDHEN and CDR2 is SYDVKM. V was pared by 6 bases and J by 9 bases, with 7 bases of the junction left unmatched. The CDR3 region is CASRGLESSEQFF. The CDR3 bases are TGTGCCAGCAGGGGACTAGAGTCGAGTGAGCAGTTCTTC. Combining the CDR3 with reference TRBV28 and TRBJ2-1 gives the whole variable domain DVKVTQSSRYLVKRTGEKVFLECVQDMDHENMFWYRQDPGLGLRLIYFSYDVKMKEKGDIPEGYSVSREKKERFSLILESASTNQTSMYLCASRGLESSEQFFGPGTRLTVL.

The chain couples TRBV6-5 to TRBJ1-1; tentatively, D is TRBD1 (6 bases). Between the trimmed V and J ends, which lost 8 bases and 2 bases, there was a span of 12 bases. The CDR3 is made up of 13 amino acids. Germline-derived CDR1 and CDR2 are MNHEY and SVGAGI. CDR3 nucleotide sequence: TGTGCCAGCTTCAGGGGATTTAACACTGAAGCTTTCTTT. Protein: CASFRGFNTEAFF.

J is TRBJ1-2 and V is TRBV19; tentatively, D is TRBD1 (5 bases). The V end lost 7 bases, the J end lost 2 bases, and 14 bases lay between the germline ends. The CDR3 extends over 14 amino acids. Germline-derived CDR1 and CDR2 are LNHDA and SQIVND (reference sequence). CDR3 sequence (DNA): TGTGCCAGTAATCCCCCGGGGGGGAACTATGGCTACACCTTC. The encoded protein is CASNPPGGNYGYTF. Full variable domain (missing parts from reference TRBV19 and TRBJ1-2): DGGITQSPKYLFRKEGQNVTLSCEQNLNHDAMYWYRQDPGQGLRLIYYSQIVNDFQKGDIAEGYSVSREKKESFPLTVTSAQKNPTAFYLCASNPPGGNYGYTFGSGTRLTVV.

This clone was recorded only once. The chain uses TRBV28 and TRBJ1-2; D might be TRBD1 (6 bases). V lost 6 bases and J 4 bases, leaving 15 bases between the germline ends. There are 14 residues in the CDR3. CDR1 MDHEN and CDR2 SYDVKM come from the germline V gene. CDR3 DNA: TGTGCCAGCAGCCACGACAGGCCCGTCTATGGCTACACCTTC. Amino acids: CASSHDRPVYGYTF.

The chain joins TRBV6-6 to TRBJ2-1; 10 bases are a match to TRBD2. Germline CDR1 reads MNHNY; CDR2 reads SVGAGI (reference sequence). This CDR3 comprises 12 residues. V lost 5 bases to trimming and J lost 9 bases; unmatched junction nucleotides: 1. The CDR3 protein is CASSRTSGEQFF. The CDR3 region has the DNA TGTGCCAGCAGTAGGACTAGCGGTGAGCAGTTCTTC.

The chain is built from TRBV5-4 and TRBJ2-1, with TRBD2 matching 14 bases. Germline lookup yields CDR1 SGHNT and CDR2 YYREEE (reference sequence). Unmatched junction bases numbered 18, after V lost 3 bases and J lost 7 bases. The CDR3 contains 20 residues. This CDR3 is CASSWWWWRLAGGPVNEQFF. CDR3 in DNA: TGTGCCAGCAGCTGGTGGTGGTGGAGACTAGCGGGAGGGCCGGTTAATGAGCAGTTCTTC. The full variable domain, its missing parts supplied by reference TRBV5-4 and TRBJ2-1, is ETGVTQSPTHLIKTRGQQVTLRCSSQSGHNTVSWYQQALGQGPQFIFQYYREEENGRGNFPPRFSGLQFPNYSSELNVNALELDDSALYLCASSWWWWRLAGGPVNEQFFGPGTRLTVL.

The chain combines TRBV7-9 with TRBJ1-4; maybe TRBD1 (5 bases). Trimming shortened V by 9 bases and J by 6 bases, and 14 bases separated the two germline ends. This CDR3 comprises 13 residues. Germline loops: CDR1 SEHNR, CDR2 FQNEAQ (reference sequence). CDR3 in amino acids: CASRVREDEKLFF. For the CDR3, the DNA is TGTGCCAGTCGGGTCAGGGAGGATGAAAAACTGTTTTTT.

This clone is a singleton in its sample. Here the CDR3 DNA reads TGTGCCAGCAGGGGGGATAGCGGGACGAACACCGGGGAGCTGTTTTTT. Translation: CASRGDSGTNTGELFF. This chain links TRBV9 with TRBJ2-2; TRBD2 agrees at 8 bases. V lost 5 bases, J lost 0 bases, and 6 bases stayed unmatched. The CDR3 covers 16 residues. The germline V gene encodes CDR1 SGDLS and CDR2 YYNGEE.